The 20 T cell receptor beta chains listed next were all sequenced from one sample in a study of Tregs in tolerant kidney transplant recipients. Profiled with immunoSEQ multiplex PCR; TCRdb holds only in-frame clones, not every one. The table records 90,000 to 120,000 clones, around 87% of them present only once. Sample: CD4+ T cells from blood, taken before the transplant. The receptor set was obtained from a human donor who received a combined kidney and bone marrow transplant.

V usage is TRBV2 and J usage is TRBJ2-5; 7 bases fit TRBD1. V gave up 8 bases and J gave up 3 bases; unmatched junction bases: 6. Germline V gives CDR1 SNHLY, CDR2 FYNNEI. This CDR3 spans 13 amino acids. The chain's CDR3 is CASSSGQKETQYF. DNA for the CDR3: TGTGCCAGCTCGTCGGGACAGAAAGAGACCCAGTACTTC. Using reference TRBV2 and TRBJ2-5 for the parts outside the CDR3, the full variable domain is EPEVTQTPSHQVTQMGQEVILRCVPISNHLYFYWYRQILGQKVEFLVSFYNNEISEKSEIFDDQFSVERPDGSNFTLKIRSTKLEDSAMYFCASSSGQKETQYFGPGTRLLVL.

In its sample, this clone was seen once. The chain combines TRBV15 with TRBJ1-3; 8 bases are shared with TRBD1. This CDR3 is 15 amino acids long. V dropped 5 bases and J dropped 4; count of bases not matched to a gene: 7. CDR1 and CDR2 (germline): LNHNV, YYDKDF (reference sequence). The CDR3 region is CATSPRTGFGNTIYF. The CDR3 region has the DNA TGTGCCACCAGCCCCCGGACAGGGTTCGGAAACACCATATATTTT. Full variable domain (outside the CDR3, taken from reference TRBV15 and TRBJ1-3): DAMVIQNPRYQVTQFGKPVTLSCSQTLNHNVMYWYQQKSSQAPKLLFHYYDKDFNNEADTPDNFQSRRPNTSFCFLDIRSPGLGDTAMYLCATSPRTGFGNTIYFGEGSWLTVV.

The CDR3 sequence: CASSWGLAGGETQYF. CDR3 sequence (DNA): TGTGCCAGCAGCTGGGGACTAGCGGGGGGAGAGACCCAGTACTTC. The V and J genes are TRBV7-2 and TRBJ2-5; 15 bases agree with TRBD2. V trimming: 4 bases; J trimming: 4 bases; junction bases outside the gene matches: 1. This CDR3 is built from 15 residues. Germline lookup yields CDR1 SGHTA and CDR2 FQGNSA.

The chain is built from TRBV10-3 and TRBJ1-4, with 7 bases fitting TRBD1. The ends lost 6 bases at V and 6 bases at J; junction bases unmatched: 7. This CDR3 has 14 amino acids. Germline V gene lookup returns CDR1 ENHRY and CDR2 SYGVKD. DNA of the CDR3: TGTGCCATCAGCACCGACAGGGCGGATGAAAAACTGTTTTTT. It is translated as CAISTDRADEKLFF.

The CDR3 loop is CASPASGRARSTDTQYF. CDR3 bases: TGCGCCAGCCCGGCTAGCGGGAGGGCCCGTAGCACAGATACGCAGTATTTT. The rearrangement uses TRBV10-1 and TRBJ2-3, with 12 bases lining up with TRBD2. CDR1 is WNHNN, CDR2 SYGVQD, per germline (reference sequence). V shed 8 bases, J shed 0 bases, and the junction held 9 bases outside the gene matches. This CDR3 comprises 17 residues.

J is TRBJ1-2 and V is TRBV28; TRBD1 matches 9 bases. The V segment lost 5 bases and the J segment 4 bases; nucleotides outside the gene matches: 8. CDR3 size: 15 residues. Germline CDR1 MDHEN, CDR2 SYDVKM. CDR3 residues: CASSPGTGHLYGYTF. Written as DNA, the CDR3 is TGTGCCAGCAGTCCAGGGACAGGGCACCTCTATGGCTACACCTTC.

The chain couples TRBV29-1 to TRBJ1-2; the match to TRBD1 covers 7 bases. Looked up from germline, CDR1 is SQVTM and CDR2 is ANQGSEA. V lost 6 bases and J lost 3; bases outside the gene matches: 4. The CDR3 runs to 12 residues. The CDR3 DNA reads TGCAGCGTGGGGGACAGCTACTATGGCTACACCTTC. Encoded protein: CSVGDSYYGYTF.

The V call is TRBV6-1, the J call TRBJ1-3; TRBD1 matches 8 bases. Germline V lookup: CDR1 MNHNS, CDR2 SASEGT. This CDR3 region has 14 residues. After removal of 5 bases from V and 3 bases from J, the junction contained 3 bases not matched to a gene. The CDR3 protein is CASSPDRGGNTIYF. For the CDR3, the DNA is TGTGCCAGCAGTCCTGACAGGGGTGGAAACACCATATATTTT.

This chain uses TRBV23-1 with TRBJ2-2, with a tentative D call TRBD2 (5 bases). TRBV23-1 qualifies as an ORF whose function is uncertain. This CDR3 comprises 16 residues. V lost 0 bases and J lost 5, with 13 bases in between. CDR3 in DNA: TGCGCCAGCAGTCAATCGCAAGCTCCGGGGACCGGGGAGCTGTTTTTT. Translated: CASSQSQAPGTGELFF.

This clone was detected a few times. The CDR3 loop is CASSPGLAGEGEQFF. The CDR3 region has the DNA TGTGCCAGCAGCCCGGGACTAGCGGGAGAAGGTGAGCAGTTCTTC. The chain employs TRBV11-2 and TRBJ2-1; 14 positions agree with TRBD2. This CDR3 has 15 residues. Looked up from germline, CDR1 is SGHAT and CDR2 is FQNNGV. The V and J ends lost 5 bases and 9 bases, in that order; junction bases with no gene match: 6.

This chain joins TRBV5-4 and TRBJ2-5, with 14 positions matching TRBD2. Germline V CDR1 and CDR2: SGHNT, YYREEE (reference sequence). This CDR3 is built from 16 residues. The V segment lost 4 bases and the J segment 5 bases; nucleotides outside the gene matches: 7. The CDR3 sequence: CASSPGTSGSWETQYF. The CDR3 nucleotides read TGTGCCAGCAGCCCCGGGACTAGCGGGAGTTGGGAGACCCAGTACTTC.

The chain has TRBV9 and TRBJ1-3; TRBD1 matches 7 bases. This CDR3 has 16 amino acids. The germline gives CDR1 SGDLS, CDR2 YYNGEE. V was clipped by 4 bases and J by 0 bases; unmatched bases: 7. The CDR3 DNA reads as TGTGCCAGCAGCCTTCGCACAGGGGCCTCTGGAAACACCATATATTTT. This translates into CASSLRTGASGNTIYF.

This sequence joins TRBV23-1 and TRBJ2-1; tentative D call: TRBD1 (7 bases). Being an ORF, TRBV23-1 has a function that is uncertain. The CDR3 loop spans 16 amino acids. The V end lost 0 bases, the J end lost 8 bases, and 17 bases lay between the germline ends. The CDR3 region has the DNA TGCGCCAGCAGTCAATCGGGGGCAGGGGGGAAGGATGAGCAGTTCTTC. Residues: CASSQSGAGGKDEQFF.

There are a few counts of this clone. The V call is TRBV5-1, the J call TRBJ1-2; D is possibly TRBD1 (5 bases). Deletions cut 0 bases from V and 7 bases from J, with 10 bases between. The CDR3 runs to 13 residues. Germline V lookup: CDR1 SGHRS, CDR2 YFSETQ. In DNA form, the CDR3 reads TGCGCCAGCAGCTTGGAAGGGGAAGGTGGCTACACCTTC. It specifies CASSLEGEGGYTF.

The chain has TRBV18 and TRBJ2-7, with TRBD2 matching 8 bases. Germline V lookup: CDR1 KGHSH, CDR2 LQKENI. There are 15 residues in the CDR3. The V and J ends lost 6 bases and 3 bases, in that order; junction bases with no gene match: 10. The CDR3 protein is CASSPQAGGLYEQYF. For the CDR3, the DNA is TGTGCCAGCTCCCCCCAGGCGGGAGGCCTCTACGAGCAGTACTTC.

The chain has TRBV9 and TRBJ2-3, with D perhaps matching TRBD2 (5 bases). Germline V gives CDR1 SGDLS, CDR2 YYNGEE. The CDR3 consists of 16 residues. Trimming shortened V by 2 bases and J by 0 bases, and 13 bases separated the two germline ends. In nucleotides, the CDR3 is TGTGCCAGCAGCGTGGATAGCGCCGCTAGCACAGATACGCAGTATTTT. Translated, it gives CASSVDSAASTDTQYF. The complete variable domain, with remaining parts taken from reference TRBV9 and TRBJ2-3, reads DSGVTQTPKHLITATGQRVTLRCSPRSGDLSVYWYQQSLDQGLQFLIQYYNGEERAKGNILERFSAQQFPDLHSELNLSSLELGDSALYFCASSVDSAASTDTQYFGPGTRLTVL.

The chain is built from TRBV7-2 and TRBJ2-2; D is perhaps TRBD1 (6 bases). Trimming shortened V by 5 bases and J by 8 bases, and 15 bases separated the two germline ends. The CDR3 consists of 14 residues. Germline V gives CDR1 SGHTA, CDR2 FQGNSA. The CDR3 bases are TGTGCCAGCAGCCCCAGGGGATCCGGTGGGGAGCTGTTTTTT. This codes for CASSPRGSGGELFF.

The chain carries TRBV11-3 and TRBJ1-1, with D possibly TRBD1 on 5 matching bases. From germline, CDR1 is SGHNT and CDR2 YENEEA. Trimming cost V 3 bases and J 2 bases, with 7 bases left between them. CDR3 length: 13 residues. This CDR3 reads CASSFTGNTEAFF. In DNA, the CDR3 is TGTGCCAGCAGCTTTACAGGAAACACTGAAGCTTTCTTT.

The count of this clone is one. The CDR3 nucleotides are TGTGCCAGCAGCTTCGGACTAGCGGGGGGGACAGATACGCAGTATTTT. Translation gives CASSFGLAGGTDTQYF. The chain couples TRBV7-2 to TRBJ2-3; 15 bases fit TRBD2. This CDR3 comprises 16 residues. Germline CDR1 SGHTA, CDR2 FQGNSA. V shed 3 bases, J shed 3 bases, and the junction held 1 base outside the gene matches.

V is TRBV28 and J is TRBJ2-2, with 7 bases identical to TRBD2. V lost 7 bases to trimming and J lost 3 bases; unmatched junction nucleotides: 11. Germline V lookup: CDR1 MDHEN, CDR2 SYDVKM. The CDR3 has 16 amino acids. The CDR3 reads CASIFGGSVDTGELFF. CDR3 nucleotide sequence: TGTGCCAGCATTTTTGGCGGGAGCGTTGACACCGGGGAGCTGTTTTTT.